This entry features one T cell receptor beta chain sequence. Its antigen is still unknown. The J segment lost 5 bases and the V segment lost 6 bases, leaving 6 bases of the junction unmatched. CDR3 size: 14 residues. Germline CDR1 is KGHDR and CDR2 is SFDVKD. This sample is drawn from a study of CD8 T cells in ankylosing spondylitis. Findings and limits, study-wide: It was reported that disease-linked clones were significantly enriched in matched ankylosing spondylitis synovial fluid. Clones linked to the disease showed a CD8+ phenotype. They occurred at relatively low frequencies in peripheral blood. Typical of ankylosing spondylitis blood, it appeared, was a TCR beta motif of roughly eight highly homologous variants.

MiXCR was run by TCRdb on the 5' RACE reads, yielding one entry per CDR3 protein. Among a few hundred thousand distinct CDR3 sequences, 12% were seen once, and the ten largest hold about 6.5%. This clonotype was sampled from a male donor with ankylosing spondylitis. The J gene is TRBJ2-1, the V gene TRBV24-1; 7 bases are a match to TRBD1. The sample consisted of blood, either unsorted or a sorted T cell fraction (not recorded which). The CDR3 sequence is CATSRSGGNNEQFF. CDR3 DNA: TGTGCCACCAGTCGGTCAGGGGGTAACAATGAGCAGTTCTTC.